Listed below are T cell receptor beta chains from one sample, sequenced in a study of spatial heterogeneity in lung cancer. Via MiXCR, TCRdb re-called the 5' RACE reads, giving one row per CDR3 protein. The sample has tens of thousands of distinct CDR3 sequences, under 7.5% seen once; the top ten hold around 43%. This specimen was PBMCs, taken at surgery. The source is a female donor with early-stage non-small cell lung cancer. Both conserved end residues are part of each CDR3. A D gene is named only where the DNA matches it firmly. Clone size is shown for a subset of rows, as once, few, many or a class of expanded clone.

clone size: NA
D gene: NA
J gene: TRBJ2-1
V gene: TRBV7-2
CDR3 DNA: TGTGCCAGCAGCTTAGGTTACTACAATGAGCAGTTCTTC
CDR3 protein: CASSLGYYNEQFF

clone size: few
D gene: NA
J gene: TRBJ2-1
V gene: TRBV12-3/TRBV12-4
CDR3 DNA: TGTGCCAGCAGTTTAAGGCGGGGAATCGATGAGCAGTTCTTC
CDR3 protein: CASSLRRGIDEQFF

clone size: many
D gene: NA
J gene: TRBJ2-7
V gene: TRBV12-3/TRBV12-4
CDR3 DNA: TGTGCCAGCAATTTCCAGGGGATGGCCTACGAGCAGTACTTC
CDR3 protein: CASNFQGMAYEQYF

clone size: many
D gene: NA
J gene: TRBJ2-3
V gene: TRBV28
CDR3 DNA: TGTGCCAGCAGTCGAATCGATAGCGGACCCACAGATACGCAGTATTTT
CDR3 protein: CASSRIDSGPTDTQYF

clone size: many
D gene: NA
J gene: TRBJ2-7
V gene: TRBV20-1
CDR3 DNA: TGCAGTGCTAGAGATCCAGGGGAGGAAGAGCAGTACTTC
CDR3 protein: CSARDPGEEEQYF

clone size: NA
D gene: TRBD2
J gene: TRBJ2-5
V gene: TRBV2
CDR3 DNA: TGTGCCAGCGGGACTAGCGGGATGGAGACCCAGTACTTC
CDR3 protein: CASGTSGMETQYF

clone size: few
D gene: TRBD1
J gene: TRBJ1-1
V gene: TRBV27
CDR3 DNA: TGTGCCAGCAGAGGGACAGGGAAAGCTTTCTTT
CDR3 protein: CASRGTGKAFF

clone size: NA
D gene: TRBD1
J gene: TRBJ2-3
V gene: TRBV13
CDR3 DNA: TGTGCCAGCAGCTTGCGCCAGGGGGCAGATACGCAGTATTTT
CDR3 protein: CASSLRQGADTQYF

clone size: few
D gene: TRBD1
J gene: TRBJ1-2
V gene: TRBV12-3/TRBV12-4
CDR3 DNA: TGTGCCAGCAACGGCAGGGGGGCGAACTATGGCTACACCTTC
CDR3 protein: CASNGRGANYGYTF

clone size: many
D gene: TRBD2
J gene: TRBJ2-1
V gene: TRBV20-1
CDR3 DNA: TGCAGTGCCCTTCGCGGGGAGGGCCTGGGTGAGCAGTTCTTC
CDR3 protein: CSALRGEGLGEQFF

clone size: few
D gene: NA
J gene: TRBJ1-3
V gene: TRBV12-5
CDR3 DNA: TGTGCTAGTGGTTTGGGCGCTCGCCGAGGAAACACCATATATTTT
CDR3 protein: CASGLGARRGNTIYF

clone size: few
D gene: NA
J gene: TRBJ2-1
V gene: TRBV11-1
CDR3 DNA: TGTGCCAGCCGGGGGATCGGCAATGAGCAGTTCTTC
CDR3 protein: CASRGIGNEQFF

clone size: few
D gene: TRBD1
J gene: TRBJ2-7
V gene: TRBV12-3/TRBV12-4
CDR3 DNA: TGTGCCAGCAGTGCGAGCGGACAGGGCTCCTACGAGCAGTACTTC
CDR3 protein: CASSASGQGSYEQYF

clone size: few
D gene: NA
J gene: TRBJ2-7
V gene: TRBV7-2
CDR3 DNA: TGTGCCAGCAGCTTACGGGAGGAGCAGTACTTC
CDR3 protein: CASSLREEQYF

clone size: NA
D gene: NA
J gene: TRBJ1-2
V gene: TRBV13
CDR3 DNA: TGTGCCAGCAGCCACCGTGCACAGAGGCTATATGGCTACACCTTC
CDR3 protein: CASSHRAQRLYGYTF

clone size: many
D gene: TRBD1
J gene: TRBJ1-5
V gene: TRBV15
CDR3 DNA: TGTGCCACCAGCAGACAACCGCAGGGGGGACGCAATCAGCCCCAGCATTTT
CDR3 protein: CATSRQPQGGRNQPQHF

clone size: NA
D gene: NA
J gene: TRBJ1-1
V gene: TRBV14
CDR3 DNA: TGTGCCAGCAGCCACTTGGGACGAGGGGACACTGAAGCTTTCTTT
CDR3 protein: CASSHLGRGDTEAFF

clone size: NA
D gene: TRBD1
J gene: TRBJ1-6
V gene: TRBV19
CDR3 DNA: TGTGCCAGTAGTACACAGACAGGGCGGAATTCACCCCTCCACTTT
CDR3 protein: CASSTQTGRNSPLHF

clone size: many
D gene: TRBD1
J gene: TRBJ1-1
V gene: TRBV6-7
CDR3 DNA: TGTGCCAGCAGTTACCATGCAGACAGGGAAGTCGCTGAAGCTTTCTTT
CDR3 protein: CASSYHADREVAEAFF

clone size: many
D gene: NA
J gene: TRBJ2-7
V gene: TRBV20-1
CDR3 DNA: TGCAGTGCTTCTCAGGGGACCCACTACGAGCAGTACTTC
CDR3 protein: CSASQGTHYEQYF

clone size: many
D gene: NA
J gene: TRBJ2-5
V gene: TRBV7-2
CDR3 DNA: TGTGCCAGCAGCTTCGACAGAGTCCAAGAGACCCAGTACTTC
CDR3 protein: CASSFDRVQETQYF

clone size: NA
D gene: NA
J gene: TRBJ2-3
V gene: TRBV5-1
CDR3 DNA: TGCGCCACCTCGCCGGGCCTCGAGGCGTCCACGGATACGCAGTATTTT
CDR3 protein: CATSPGLEASTDTQYF

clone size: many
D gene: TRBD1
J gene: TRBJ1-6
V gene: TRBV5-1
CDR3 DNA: TGCGCCAGCAGCTTCCGGGACAGGGCTGGGAATTCACCCCTCCACTTT
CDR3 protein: CASSFRDRAGNSPLHF

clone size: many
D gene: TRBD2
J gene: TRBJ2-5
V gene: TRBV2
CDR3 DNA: TGTGCCCAGGGCCAGCGGGGGGTAGAGACCCAGTACTTC
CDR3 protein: CAQGQRGVETQYF

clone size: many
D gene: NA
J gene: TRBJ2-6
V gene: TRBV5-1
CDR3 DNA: TGCGCCAGCAGCCCCCAGGGTTCTGGGGCCAACGTCCTGACTTTC
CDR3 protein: CASSPQGSGANVLTF

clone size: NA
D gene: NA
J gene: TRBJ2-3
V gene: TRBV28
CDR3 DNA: TGTGCCAGCAGTTTCCACCTAGATACGGTAGCAGATACGCAGTATTTT
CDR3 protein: CASSFHLDTVADTQYF

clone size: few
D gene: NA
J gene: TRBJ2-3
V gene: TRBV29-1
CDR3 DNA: TGCAGCGTCGAGGACGGTCAGATGGGGGGAACCACCACAGATACGCAGTATTTT
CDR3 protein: CSVEDGQMGGTTTDTQYF

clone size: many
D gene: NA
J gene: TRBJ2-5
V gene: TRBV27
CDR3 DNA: TGTGCCAGCAGTAGGAGGGGGGGGCAAGAGACCCAGTACTTC
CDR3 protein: CASSRRGGQETQYF

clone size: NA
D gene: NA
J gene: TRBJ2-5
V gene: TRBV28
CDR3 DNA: TGTGCCAGCAGACCTTCGGCGGGGGCCGGGCGGGAGACCCAGTACTTC
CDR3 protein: CASRPSAGAGRETQYF

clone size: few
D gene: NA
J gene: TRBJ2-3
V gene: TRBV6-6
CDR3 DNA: TGTGCCAGCAGTTACCCCTACGGGGGTGGCTCAGATACGCAGTATTTT
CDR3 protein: CASSYPYGGGSDTQYF

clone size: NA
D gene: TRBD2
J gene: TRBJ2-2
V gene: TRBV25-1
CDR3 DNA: TGTGCCAGCAGTGAGCTTGGATCTAGCGGGGGTTCAAACACCGGGGAGCTGTTTTTT
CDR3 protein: CASSELGSSGGSNTGELFF

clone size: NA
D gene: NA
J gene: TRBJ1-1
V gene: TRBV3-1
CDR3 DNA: TGTGCCAGCAGCCTCGAGGGGGGGACTGAAGCTTTCTTT
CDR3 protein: CASSLEGGTEAFF

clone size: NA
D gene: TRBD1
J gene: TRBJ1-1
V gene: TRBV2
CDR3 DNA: TGTGCCAGCAGTCAAGGGACAGGACGTATTTTTTTT
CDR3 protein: CASSQGTGRIFF

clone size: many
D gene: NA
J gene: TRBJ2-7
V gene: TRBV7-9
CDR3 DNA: TGTGCCAGCAGCCCACCGGGCTCCTGGGAGCAGTACTTC
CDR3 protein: CASSPPGSWEQYF

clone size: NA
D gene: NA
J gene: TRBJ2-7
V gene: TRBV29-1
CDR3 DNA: TGCAGCGTCTTAGACTCGCCGGGGTCCCACGAGCAGTACTTC
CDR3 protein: CSVLDSPGSHEQYF

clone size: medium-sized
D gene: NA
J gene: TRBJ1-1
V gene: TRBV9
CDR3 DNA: TGTGCCAGCACCCTCGACCTGAACACTGAAGCTTTCTTT
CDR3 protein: CASTLDLNTEAFF

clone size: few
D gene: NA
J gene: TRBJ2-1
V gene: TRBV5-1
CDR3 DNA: TGCGCCAGCAGCTTGGGCGGAAGGGCCTACAATGAGCAGTTCTTC
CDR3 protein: CASSLGGRAYNEQFF

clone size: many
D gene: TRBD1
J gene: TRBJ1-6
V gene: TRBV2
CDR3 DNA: TGTGCCAGCACCAAGGGGACAGGGAATTCACCCCTCCACTTT
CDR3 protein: CASTKGTGNSPLHF

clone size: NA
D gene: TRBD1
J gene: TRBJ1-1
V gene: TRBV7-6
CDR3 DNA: TGTGCCAGCAGCCGCTGGACAGGGAAGGGGAACACTGAAGCTTTCTTT
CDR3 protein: CASSRWTGKGNTEAFF

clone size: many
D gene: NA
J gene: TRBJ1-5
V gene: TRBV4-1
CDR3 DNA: TGCGCCAGCAGTTGGGAGGGGGATCAGCCCCAGCATTTT
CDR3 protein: CASSWEGDQPQHF

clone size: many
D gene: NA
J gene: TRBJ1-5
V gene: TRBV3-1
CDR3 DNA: TGTGCCAGCAGCCAGGATAGGGGTCAGCCCCAGCATTTT
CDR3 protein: CASSQDRGQPQHF

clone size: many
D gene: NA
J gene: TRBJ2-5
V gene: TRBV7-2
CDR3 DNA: TGTGCCAGCAGCTCTGGCGGGTTCCAAGAGACCCAGTACTTC
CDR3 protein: CASSSGGFQETQYF

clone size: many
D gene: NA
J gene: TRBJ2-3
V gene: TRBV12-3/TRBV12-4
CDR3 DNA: TGTGCCAGCAGTCCCCTTCGCGCTGGCACAGATACGCAGTATTTT
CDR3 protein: CASSPLRAGTDTQYF

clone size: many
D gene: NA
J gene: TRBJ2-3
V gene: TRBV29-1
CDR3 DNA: TGCAGCGTCCCAATACAGATCACAGATACGCAGTATTTT
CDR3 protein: CSVPIQITDTQYF

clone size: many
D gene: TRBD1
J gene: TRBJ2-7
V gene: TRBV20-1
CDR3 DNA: TGCAGTGCTTGGGACAGGTACGAGCAGTACTTC
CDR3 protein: CSAWDRYEQYF

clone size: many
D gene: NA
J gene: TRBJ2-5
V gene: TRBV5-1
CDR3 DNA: TGCGCCAGCAGCGTAGCTGCGGTGTCCCAAGAGACCCAGTACTTC
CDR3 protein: CASSVAAVSQETQYF

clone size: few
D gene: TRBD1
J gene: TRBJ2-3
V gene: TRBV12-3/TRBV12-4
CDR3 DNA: TGTGCCAGCAGTCCGTCGACAGGGAGCACAGATACGCAGTATTTT
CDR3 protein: CASSPSTGSTDTQYF

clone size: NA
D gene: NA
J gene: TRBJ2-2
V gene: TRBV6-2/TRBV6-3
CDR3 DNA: TGTGCCAGCAGTTTCCAAATCCAAGCTGGGACAATGAACACCGGGGAGCTGTTTTTT
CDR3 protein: CASSFQIQAGTMNTGELFF

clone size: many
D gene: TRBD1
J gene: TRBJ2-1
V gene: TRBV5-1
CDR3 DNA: TGCGCCAGCAGCGTTCCGACAGGGCAGAATGAGCAGTTCTTC
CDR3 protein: CASSVPTGQNEQFF